This T cell receptor beta chain is drawn from a study of T cell responses to AZD1222 COVID-19 vaccine (dated by TCRdb to the early 2020s). With respect to the entire study: AZD1222 recipients whose second dose came at about 4 weeks and those whose second dose came at about 12 weeks were combined into one group, since spike-specific TCR depth and breadth did not differ between the two schedules. Trial participants were enrolled into age subgroups of 18-55, 56-69 and 70-plus years, which contained around 150, 28 and 57 TCR-sequenced participants, respectively. A total of 230 to 250 trial participants underwent TCR sequencing, of whom 207 received two doses of AZD1222 and about 25 received two doses of the MenACWY control vaccine. What the research found in general, with its limitations: Most participants were white British and females outnumbered males, and the authors suggested that clonal diversity may have been underestimated. Only five to seven AZD1222 recipients were SARS-CoV-2 seropositive at baseline, limiting conclusions about previously exposed vaccinees. A significant rise in spike-specific TCR breadth and depth was observed after two AZD1222 doses relative to day 0 and relative to MenACWY recipients. Reportedly, almost half of the unique spike-specific TCRs recognized epitopes lying outside the regions that are mutated in the B.1.351 and B.1.1.7 variants. No day 14 peak-response samples were available, so repertoires were characterized only after the peak T cell response. In the small 56-69-year group, the increase in depth fell short of significance, most likely because of low power. Vaccine-associated CD4 TCRs spanned the whole spike protein, with dominant responses in regions 160-218 and 743-854.

Spanning cysteine to phenylalanine, the CDR3 consists of 14 amino acids. Of the read, only the CDR3 DNA is kept; its 42 bases are in frame from base 1. The germline V gene yields MDHEN for CDR1 and SYDVKM for CDR2. Trimming removed 1 base from V and 6 bases from J, leaving 11 bases between the germline ends. The CDR3 regions of human TCRbeta chains were analyzed by immunosequencing. Per the original workflow: Repertoire TCRs were matched against a reference library of SARS-CoV-2-specific TCRs generated with the MIRA antigen-specificity platform. Breadth was defined as the fraction of unique TCRs that were SARS-CoV-2-associated, and depth was defined as the fraction of total T cells that were SARS-CoV-2-associated. Each spike-specific TCR was assigned to its reactive spike region and to a CD4 or CD8 class using the MIRA data. Log10-transformed breadth and depth values were compared by one-way ANOVA with Sidak's multiple comparisons tests. As stored in TCRdb, this immuneACCESS dataset retains in-frame rearrangements with V and J assigned. A fraction of the clones does not appear; measured against another copy, unresolved V genes explain less than half of the discrepancy, and the remainder lacks a known reason. The DNA gave D and trimming, while V, J and clone size come from that table. In this sample the table shows under 100,000 clones, 80% to 90% of which occur a single time. The ten largest clones add up to roughly 7.9% of the sample.

The time point label of this sample denotes: baseline before first vaccination. The vaccinee samples were drawn from two UK trials, COV001 and COV002, one of which was a single-blind randomized controlled phase 2/3 trial testing AZD1222 (ChAdOx1 nCoV-19) in healthy adults. Trial participant PBMC samples were collected at day 0 and day 28 after the second dose for TCRbeta chain sequencing. With regard to this clone: The clone's antigen remains unknown. Base quality data are lacking; no much larger clone is found one base away.

The clonotype comes from an adult in good health. The chain is assembled from TRBV28 and TRBJ2-3; the D gene lacks a confident call. Specimen: peripheral blood, collected on day 0 of AZD1222 vaccination. The CDR3 protein sequence reads: CASSLLSAGDTQYF. The nucleotide sequence is TGTGCCAGCAGTTTATTAAGTGCCGGCGATACGCAGTATTTT.